These T cell receptor beta chains were read from a single sample in a study of T cell changes during pregnancy in multiple sclerosis. The data were produced by immunoSEQ multiplex PCR, yet TCRdb's version contains in-frame clones alone and is incomplete. The sample comprises around 57,000 clones, about nine tenths of which are singletons, and 1% to 1.5% rests with the top ten. The material was peripheral blood, obtained after pregnancy. The receptors here all came from a female donor in good health, enrolled as a control in a pregnancy study. Both conserved end residues are part of each CDR3. Each record gives: D gene, V gene, J gene, clone size, CDR3 DNA, CDR3 protein. D genes are given only for firm matches. Only some rows state a clone size, as once, few, many or a class for expanded clones.

>TRBD1|TRBV19|TRBJ2-7|NA
TGTGCCAGTAGCGGACAGGGATACGAGCAGTACTTC
CASSGQGYEQYF
>NA|TRBV5-8|TRBJ2-2|NA
TGTGCCAGCCAGCAGAGAAAGAGGAGCGGGGAGCTGTTTTTT
CASQQRKRSGELFF
>NA|TRBV19|TRBJ1-1|few
TGTGCCAGTTTCCTCCTGGGGGGGACCACTGAAGCTTTCTTT
CASFLLGGTTEAFF
>TRBD1|TRBV15|TRBJ2-7|NA
TGTGCCACCAGCAGTTTACCGGGACAGGGGATTCCCTACGAGCAGTACTTC
CATSSLPGQGIPYEQYF
>NA|TRBV19|TRBJ1-4|NA
TGTGCCAGTAGTCAGGAGGGTGCAACTAATGAAAAACTGTTTTTT
CASSQEGATNEKLFF
>TRBD1|TRBV27|TRBJ1-3|NA
TGTGCCAGCAGTTCCCACGGGACAGACCTTGCCCCTGGAAACACCATATATTTT
CASSSHGTDLAPGNTIYF
>TRBD1|TRBV5-6|TRBJ1-1|NA
TGTGCCAGCAGCTTACCTAGGATCGGGCAGGGGGGTGAAGCTTTCTTT
CASSLPRIGQGGEAFF
>TRBD1|TRBV11-2|TRBJ1-3|NA
TGTGCCAGCAGCTCCAGGGGGCTGAGTGGAAACACCATATATTTT
CASSSRGLSGNTIYF
>NA|TRBV10-1|TRBJ1-2|NA
TGCGCCAGCAGTGCTTTCGCTATCCGGGACAATAACTATGGCTACACCTTC
CASSAFAIRDNNYGYTF
>NA|TRBV9|TRBJ1-2|NA
TGTGCCAGCACCCCTGGCCCCCCTAGACCTAATTATGGCTACACCTTC
CASTPGPPRPNYGYTF
>TRBD1|TRBV6-6|TRBJ1-4|NA
TGTGCCAGCACCCCGGGACAGGGAGGAGGTGAAAAACTGTTTTTT
CASTPGQGGGEKLFF
>TRBD1|TRBV5-1|TRBJ1-6|NA
TGCGCCAGCAGCTTACCAGGGGGTGATAATTCACCCCTCCACTTT
CASSLPGGDNSPLHF
>NA|TRBV5-4|TRBJ1-2|NA
TGTGCCAGCAGCTCCCCAGGGTACTATGGCTACACCTTC
CASSSPGYYGYTF
>NA|TRBV7-8|TRBJ2-3|NA
TGTGCCAGCAGCTTAGACACTAGGCCGGAGTATTTT
CASSLDTRPEYF
>NA|TRBV14|TRBJ1-5|NA
TGTGCCAGCAGTCACTCACAGGGCGATGGCAATCAGCCCCAGCATTTT
CASSHSQGDGNQPQHF
>NA|TRBV18|TRBJ2-3|few
TGTGCCAGCTCACCTGCTGGCCCAGATACGCAGTATTTT
CASSPAGPDTQYF
>TRBD1|TRBV6-5|TRBJ2-7|NA
TGTGCCAGCAGGTTACAGGGGACAGCCTACGAGCAGTACTTC
CASRLQGTAYEQYF
>TRBD2|TRBV9|TRBJ2-3|NA
TGTGCCAGCAGCGCGACACCTAGCGGAAGCACAGATACGCAGTATTTT
CASSATPSGSTDTQYF
>TRBD2|TRBV5-4|TRBJ2-5|NA
TGTGCCAGCAGCCTGATAGGACTAGCGGGGGGCCAAGAGACCCAGTACTTC
CASSLIGLAGGQETQYF
>NA|TRBV6-1|TRBJ1-5|NA
TGTGCCAGCAGAATCGGGACAAGGAATCAGCCCCAGCATTTT
CASRIGTRNQPQHF
>NA|TRBV4-3|TRBJ1-5|few
TGCGCCAGCAGCCACTCGTTCGGGGGTGGCAATCAGCCCCAGCATTTT
CASSHSFGGGNQPQHF
>NA|TRBV19|TRBJ2-7|NA
TGTGCCAGTAGTATGGGCTTCTACGAGCAGTACTTC
CASSMGFYEQYF
>TRBD1|TRBV7-2|TRBJ1-2|NA
TGTGCCAGCAGCTTGACAGGGGAATCAAACTATGGCTACACCTTC
CASSLTGESNYGYTF
>NA|TRBV27|TRBJ1-2|NA
TGTGCCAGCAGCCTACAGAGTAACTATGGCTACACCTTC
CASSLQSNYGYTF
>NA|TRBV18|TRBJ2-2|NA
TGTGCCAGCTCACCACCGAGACATAGCGCCGGGGAGCTGTTTTTT
CASSPPRHSAGELFF
>NA|TRBV6-5|TRBJ2-2|NA
TGTGCCAGCAGTTACGACAGGACTAACACCGGGGAGCTGTTTTTT
CASSYDRTNTGELFF
>NA|TRBV18|TRBJ1-6|NA
TGTGCCAGCTCACCTCTGGGTGACGGGGATTCACCCCTCCACTTT
CASSPLGDGDSPLHF
>NA|TRBV6-5|TRBJ1-1|NA
TGTGCCAGCAGTTACTCGAATACTGCTGAAGCTTTCTTT
CASSYSNTAEAFF
>NA|TRBV5-6|TRBJ1-1|NA
TGTGCCAGCAGCTCCTACAGACAGCAATACACTGAAGCTTTCTTT
CASSSYRQQYTEAFF
>NA|TRBV5-3|TRBJ2-3|NA
TGTGCCAGAAGCTTTAAAGGGAGGTGGAGGACAGATACGCAGTATTTT
CARSFKGRWRTDTQYF
>TRBD1|TRBV11-3|TRBJ2-2|NA
TGTGCCAGCAGCGGACAGGGGCCATCTCCCACCGGGGAGCTGTTTTTT
CASSGQGPSPTGELFF
>TRBD1|TRBV7-9|TRBJ1-1|NA
TGTGCCAGCAGCCCGCAGGGGGGAATGGTCACTGAAGCTTTCTTT
CASSPQGGMVTEAFF
>NA|TRBV6-6|TRBJ1-2|NA
TGTGCCAGCAGTTACTCGTTACAGGCCTATGGCTACACCTTC
CASSYSLQAYGYTF
>TRBD1|TRBV30|TRBJ1-2|NA
TGTGCCTGGAACAGGGGAGCTTATGGCTACACCTTC
CAWNRGAYGYTF
>NA|TRBV7-8|TRBJ1-2|NA
TGTGCCAGCAGCCCCGGGTCGATCGAGGAGACTTCTAACTATGGCTACACCTTC
CASSPGSIEETSNYGYTF
>TRBD1|TRBV23-1|TRBJ1-2|NA
TGCGCCAGCAGTCAACCGGCCCCCGGGACAGGGTTTAGCTATGGCTACACCTTC
CASSQPAPGTGFSYGYTF